The 23 T cell receptor beta chains listed next were all sequenced from one sample in a study of blood T cells in healthy people across ages. A second PCR, run for about 7 to 11 cycles, used a sample-barcoded 5' primer plus a J-beta primer mix. In TCRdb, the 5' RACE reads were re-called with MiXCR into one record per CDR3 protein. The data hold over 550,000 distinct CDR3 sequences, with about 30% observed a single time. The sample comprised blood. These TCRs come from an elderly woman in good health.

Turning to this clonotype: Just one base apart from a much larger clone, this may be a read error. Here the CDR3 reads CASTALARSTDTQYF. The CDR3 DNA follows: TGTGCCAGCACTGCTCTAGCGCGGAGCACAGATACGCAGTATTTT. This sequence joins TRBV9 and TRBJ2-3; a possible D gene is TRBD2 (6 bases). CDR3 length: 15 residues. Germline values: CDR1 SGDLS, CDR2 YYNGEE. V lost 6 bases, J lost 0 bases, and 14 bases lay in between. Full variable domain (outside the CDR3, taken from reference TRBV9 and TRBJ2-3): DSGVTQTPKHLITATGQRVTLRCSPRSGDLSVYWYQQSLDQGLQFLIQYYNGEERAKGNILERFSAQQFPDLHSELNLSSLELGDSALYFCASTALARSTDTQYFGPGTRLTVL.

This clonotype was picked up many times. The chain is built from TRBV12-3 or TRBV12-4 and TRBJ2-1, with 13 bases aligning to TRBD2. This CDR3 comprises 14 residues. The V and J ends lost 6 bases and 6 bases, in that order; junction bases with no gene match: 2. The CDR3 sequence is CASSWTSGGNEQFF. DNA for the CDR3: TGTGCCAGCAGCTGGACTAGCGGGGGCAATGAGCAGTTCTTC.

The chain uses TRBV7-8 and TRBJ2-7; the match to TRBD2 covers 12 bases. The CDR3 covers 15 residues. V trimming: 5 bases; J trimming: 3 bases; junction bases outside the gene matches: 5. The germline CDR1 and CDR2 sequences are SGHVS and FQNEAQ. The CDR3 spells CASSAPSGGGYEQYF. The CDR3 nucleotides are TGTGCCAGCAGCGCACCTAGCGGGGGGGGCTACGAGCAGTACTTC.

In its sample, this clonotype was seen many times. This chain uses TRBV14 with TRBJ2-7; 9 bases fit TRBD1. The CDR3 consists of 14 residues. Trimming removed 2 bases from V and 6 bases from J; junction bases left unmatched: 5. In germline, CDR1 is SGHDN, CDR2 FVKESK. CDR3 residues: CASSQRGQGLEQYF. CDR3 nucleotide sequence: TGTGCCAGCAGCCAAAGGGGACAGGGTCTCGAGCAGTACTTC.

This clonotype was counted only a few times. This clone may be a read error of a much larger clone one base away. The conserved final phenylalanine or tryptophan is absent from the CDR3, which likely points to a read error. CDR3 sequence reads: CASSLGQPQETQYL. Written as DNA, the CDR3 is TGTGCCAGCAGCTTGGGGCAGCCTCAAGAGACCCAGTACCTC. The chain has TRBV5-6 and TRBJ2-5, with D unresolved. This CDR3 is built from 14 residues. Between the trimmed V and J ends, which lost 0 bases and 2 bases, there was a span of 8 bases. Looked up from germline, CDR1 is SGHDT and CDR2 is YYEEEE.

This clonotype was seen a handful of times. The chain employs TRBV9 and TRBJ2-5; D call uncertain. CDR1 SGDLS and CDR2 YYNGEE come from the germline V gene. This CDR3 is 14 amino acids long. V was trimmed by 2 bases and J by 11 bases, leaving 19 bases between them. As DNA, the CDR3 is TGTGCCAGCAGCGTTAGCAAGATCGGTAGTGAGCAGTACTTC. Translating gives CASSVSKIGSEQYF.

This clonotype was observed a handful of times. At one of its ends the junction is not consistent with the germline gene, which may arise from a read error. The J gene is TRBJ2-6, the V gene TRBV7-3, with TRBD1 as a possible D gene (6 bases). Germline V gives CDR1 SGHTA, CDR2 FQGTGA. The CDR3 runs 17 residues. The CDR3 bases are TGTGCCAGCAGCTCCTACCTTGGACAGTCTGGGGCCAACGTCCCGACTTTC. This gives the protein CASSSYLGQSGANVPTF.

The CDR3 reads CAWSEGSPGTDTQYF. CDR3 in DNA: TGTGCCTGGAGTGAGGGTAGCCCGGGCACAGATACGCAGTATTTT. The chain has TRBV30 and TRBJ2-3; D gene unclear. V was cut by 1 base and J by 1 base, with 12 bases left in between. The CDR3 is 15 amino acids. Germline loops: CDR1 GTSNPN, CDR2 SVGIG (reference sequence).

This clonotype was recorded at least ten times. In nucleotides, the CDR3 is TGTGCCATCAGTGATATGGCGGGGGGGCACGAGCAGTACTTC. Protein sequence: CAISDMAGGHEQYF. The chain links TRBV10-3 to TRBJ2-7; 9 nucleotides match TRBD2. The CDR3 runs 14 residues. J lost 5 bases, V lost 3 bases, and 5 bases had no gene match. Germline values: CDR1 ENHRY, CDR2 SYGVKD.

This clonotype was observed a handful of times. A much larger clone lies a single base off, so this may be a read error. The chain combines TRBV29-1 with TRBJ2-5; D remains ambiguous. The CDR3 totals 11 residues. V was trimmed by 4 bases and J by 5 bases, leaving 8 bases between them. Per the germline V gene, CDR1 is SQVTM and CDR2 is ANQGSEA. CDR3 region: CSVVNWETQYF. CDR3 DNA sequence: TGCAGCGTTGTGAATTGGGAGACCCAGTACTTC.

This clonotype was observed many times. The chain couples TRBV10-3 to TRBJ2-1; 8 bases match TRBD2. Germline CDR1 is ENHRY and CDR2 is SYGVKD. J gave up 8 bases and V 2 bases, and 8 bases lay outside the gene matches. This CDR3 has 15 residues. The CDR3: CAISEAGGRAHEQFF. CDR3 DNA sequence: TGTGCCATCAGTGAGGCGGGGGGCCGTGCTCATGAGCAGTTCTTC.

V gene TRBV27 combines with J gene TRBJ2-6, with 9 bases lining up with TRBD2. The germline V gene encodes CDR1 MNHEY and CDR2 SMNVEV (reference sequence). The CDR3 contains 18 residues. After removal of 3 bases from V and 2 bases from J, the junction contained 8 bases not matched to a gene. CDR3 in DNA: TGTGCCAGCAGTTTTAGCGGGGGACAGCCGACTGGGGCCAACGTCCTGACTTTC. Encoded protein: CASSFSGGQPTGANVLTF. Complete variable domain (other parts from reference TRBV27 and TRBJ2-6): EAQVTQNPRYLITVTGKKLTVTCSQNMNHEYMSWYRQDPGLGLRQIYYSMNVEVTDKGDVPEGYKVSRKEKRNFPLILESPSPNQTSLYFCASSFSGGQPTGANVLTFGAGSRLTVL.

This clonotype was seen only a few times. An end of the junction differs from the germline gene, which may be a read error. The rearrangement uses TRBV12-3 or TRBV12-4 and TRBJ2-5, with D perhaps matching TRBD1 (5 bases). The CDR3 covers 14 residues. This CDR3 reads CAGSMTVYQETQYF. Here the CDR3 DNA reads TGTGCCGGCAGTATGACAGTGTACCAAGAGACCCAGTACTTC.

This clonotype was seen ten or more times. The V gene is TRBV7-3, the J gene TRBJ2-1; TRBD2 matches 8 bases. This CDR3 is built from 15 residues. V dropped 5 bases and J dropped 4; count of bases not matched to a gene: 7. Looked up from germline, CDR1 is SGHTA and CDR2 is FQGTGA. The CDR3 region has the DNA TGTGCCAGCAGCGAGCCGGGACTAGGGTACAATGAGCAGTTCTTC. Its translation: CASSEPGLGYNEQFF.

This clonotype was detected many times. V is TRBV20-1 and J is TRBJ1-5, with no clear D. CDR3 length: 14 amino acids. Trimming pared 1 base from V and 2 bases from J, leaving 9 bases between. Germline lookup yields CDR1 DFQATT and CDR2 SNEGSKA (reference sequence). Written as DNA, the CDR3 is TGCAGTGCTAGAGGGAGTAGGGGCAATCAGCCCCAGCATTTT. This encodes CSARGSRGNQPQHF.

This clonotype was recorded a few times. The rearrangement uses TRBV12-3 or TRBV12-4 and TRBJ1-5; D uncertain. V shed 1 base and J shed 0 bases, with 7 bases lying between them. The CDR3 runs 15 residues. The chain's CDR3 is CASSLDPFSNQPQHF. CDR3 nucleotide sequence: TGTGCCAGCAGTTTAGACCCTTTTAGCAATCAGCCCCAGCATTTT.

This clonotype was detected ten times or more. This chain connects TRBV12-3 or TRBV12-4 to TRBJ1-1; 9 bases agree with TRBD1. V shed 5 bases and J 0 bases; nucleotides not matched to a gene: 4. The CDR3 spans 15 residues. Here the CDR3 reads CASSHNRGLNTEAFF. CDR3 nucleotide sequence: TGTGCCAGCAGTCATAACAGGGGGCTGAACACTGAAGCTTTCTTT.

The chain employs TRBV7-9 and TRBJ2-7; D perhaps matches TRBD2 (6 bases). The length of the CDR3 is 13 residues. Trimming left V 5 bases short and J 4 bases short, with 12 bases between. Germline-derived CDR1 and CDR2 are SEHNR and FQNEAQ (reference sequence). The CDR3, as DNA: TGTGCCAGCAGCCCTCGCCGGGAGTACGAGCAGTACTTC. Its protein product is CASSPRREYEQYF.

The chain links TRBV5-1 to TRBJ2-1; TRBD2 agrees at 8 bases. The germline CDR1 and CDR2 sequences are SGHRS and YFSETQ. This CDR3 contains 15 residues. V shed 9 bases, J shed 6 bases, and the junction held 14 bases outside the gene matches. CDR3: CATNRAGGLVNEQFF. In nucleotides, the CDR3 is TGCGCCACCAACAGGGCGGGAGGTCTCGTCAATGAGCAGTTCTTC.

On this clonotype itself: A much larger clone is a single base away; this may be a read error. The chain recombines TRBV13 with TRBJ2-1; weak D call: TRBD2 (7 bases). Germline-derived CDR1 and CDR2 are PRHDT and FYEKMQ (reference sequence). This CDR3 contains 15 residues. The CDR3 DNA sequence: TGTGCCGGCAGCATAGGGCGGGGGCGGAGTAATGAGCAGTTCTTC. Amino acids: CAGSIGRGRSNEQFF.

In this sample, this clonotype turned up a few times. One junction end disagrees with the germline gene, perhaps due to a read error. The chain combines TRBV6-1 with TRBJ1-4, with D perhaps matching TRBD1 (5 bases). This CDR3 contains 14 residues. Germline CDR1 and CDR2: MNHNS and SASEGT. DNA for the CDR3: TGTGCCAGCAGTGACAGGGCTAATAATGAAAAACGGTTTTTT. The encoded protein is CASSDRANNEKRFF.

The chain links TRBV7-2 to TRBJ2-7; D gene ambiguous. The CDR3 consists of 12 residues. In germline, CDR1 is SGHTA, CDR2 FQGNSA. With 7 bases removed from V and 2 bases from J, the gap between germline ends came to 9 bases. CDR3 nucleotides: TGTGCCAGCAATACGAACGCCTACGAGCAGTACTTC. Amino acid sequence: CASNTNAYEQYF.

On this clonotype itself: A read error may account for a junction end that differs from germline. This chain joins TRBV7-2 and TRBJ2-1; no clear D gene. Per the germline V gene, CDR1 is SGHTA and CDR2 is FQGNSA. This CDR3 is built from 12 residues. CDR3 coding DNA: TGCGCCAGCGACCCGGACTACAATGAGCAGTTCTTC. Translating it yields CASDPDYNEQFF.